Listed below are T cell receptor beta chains from one sample, sequenced in a study of blood T cell repertoires in COVID-19. Sequencing was performed with immunoSEQ multiplex PCR; in TCRdb, only in-frame clones are kept and a portion is missing. Of about 64,000 clones in the sample, around 65% were seen once. Material for sequencing was PBMCs or T cells enriched from blood (not recorded which). The receptors here all came from a woman aged 60 to 75 who had been exposed to COVID-19. The CDR3 runs from the conserved cysteine through the conserved F or W. The order of the fields is CDR3 length, V gene, clone size, J gene, D gene, CDR3 DNA, CDR3 protein. D genes are given only for firm matches. Some rows mark clone size as missing; the rest say once, few, many or name a class of expanded clone.

length: 15; V: TRBV9; size: .; J: TRBJ2-1; D: TRBD2; DNA: TGTGCCAGCAGCCCCGGACTAGCGGAGCCCCTCGAGCAGTTCTTC; CDR3: CASSPGLAEPLEQFF
length: 16; V: TRBV7-8; size: .; J: TRBJ2-7; D: .; DNA: TGTGCCAGCAGCCCCTCGGTAGTAGGGGGAGAGTCCGAGCAGTACTTC; CDR3: CASSPSVVGGESEQYF
length: 15; V: TRBV3-1/TRBV3-2; size: once; J: TRBJ2-7; D: TRBD2; DNA: TGTGCCAGCAGCAGACGGACCCCGGGGGGTGTCGAGCAGTACTTC; CDR3: CASSRRTPGGVEQYF
length: 14; V: TRBV5-6; size: .; J: TRBJ2-4; D: TRBD1; DNA: TGTGCCAGCAGCGCCAGGACAGGGGGGAACATTCAGTACTTC; CDR3: CASSARTGGNIQYF
length: 16; V: TRBV21-1; size: .; J: TRBJ1-5; D: .; DNA: TGTGCCAGCAGCCAAAACGGTTACGATAGCAATCAGCCCCAGCATTTT; CDR3: CASSQNGYDSNQPQHF
length: 15; V: TRBV6-5; size: .; J: TRBJ2-7; D: TRBD1; DNA: TGTGCCAGCAGCCGCGATTCGGACAGGGGGGAAGAGCAGTACTTC; CDR3: CASSRDSDRGEEQYF
length: 14; V: TRBV9; size: .; J: TRBJ1-1; D: .; DNA: TGTGCCAGCAGCCTCGACAGGATCAACACTGAAGCTTTCTTT; CDR3: CASSLDRINTEAFF
length: 16; V: TRBV7-6; size: .; J: TRBJ2-3; D: .; DNA: TGTGCCAGCAGCTTAGCACAGTCGCCTAGCACAGATACGCAGTATTTT; CDR3: CASSLAQSPSTDTQYF
length: 14; V: TRBV10-2; size: few; J: TRBJ1-5; D: .; DNA: TGCGCCAGCAGTGAATCGGGAACCAATCAGCCCCAGCATTTT; CDR3: CASSESGTNQPQHF
length: 13; V: TRBV2; size: few; J: TRBJ1-1; D: .; DNA: TGTGCCAGCAGGGTCACACTGAACACTGAAGCTTTCTTT; CDR3: CASRVTLNTEAFF
length: 16; V: TRBV7-6; size: .; J: TRBJ1-4; D: TRBD1; DNA: TGTGCCAGCAGCACGCCGGGACAGGGGGAGGATGAAAAACTGTTTTTT; CDR3: CASSTPGQGEDEKLFF
length: 16; V: TRBV2; size: many; J: TRBJ1-5; D: .; DNA: TGTGCCAGCAGTGGGGGGTTGGGACAATACCATCAGCCCCAGCATTTT; CDR3: CASSGGLGQYHQPQHF
length: 17; V: TRBV9; size: .; J: TRBJ1-3; D: TRBD1; DNA: TGTGCCAGCAGCGCCCTAGCTCCGGGACAGTTGGGAAACACCATATATTTT; CDR3: CASSALAPGQLGNTIYF
length: 11; V: TRBV2; size: .; J: TRBJ2-7; D: .; DNA: TGTGCCAGCAGTGATGGGGGAGGGCAGTACTTC; CDR3: CASSDGGGQYF
length: 15; V: TRBV9; size: .; J: TRBJ2-1; D: .; DNA: TGTGCCAGCAGCGGCGCGCGGCTAGCCTCCAATGAGCAGTTCTTC; CDR3: CASSGARLASNEQFF
length: 15; V: TRBV19; size: .; J: TRBJ1-1; D: TRBD1; DNA: TGTGCCAGTACAACCCGACAGGGGGAAAAAACTGAAGCTTTCTTT; CDR3: CASTTRQGEKTEAFF
length: 13; V: TRBV12-3/TRBV12-4; size: .; J: TRBJ1-2; D: .; DNA: TGTGCCAGCAGCCCTCCTTCTATCTATGGCTACACCTTC; CDR3: CASSPPSIYGYTF
length: 14; V: TRBV4-2; size: .; J: TRBJ1-6; D: .; DNA: TGTGCCAGCAGCCAAGTGTGGGGGGAATCACCCCTCCACTTT; CDR3: CASSQVWGESPLHF
length: 12; V: TRBV2; size: .; J: TRBJ1-1; D: .; DNA: TGTGCCAGCAGCGCAGGGGTCACTGAAGCTTTCTTT; CDR3: CASSAGVTEAFF
length: 15; V: TRBV18; size: .; J: TRBJ1-6; D: .; DNA: TGTGCCAGCTCAAAGGACAGCTCCTATAATTCACCCCTCCACTTT; CDR3: CASSKDSSYNSPLHF
length: 14; V: TRBV10-3; size: .; J: TRBJ2-1; D: .; DNA: TGTGCCATCAGTGAGCTAGCGACCCTCAATGAGCAGTTCTTC; CDR3: CAISELATLNEQFF
length: 14; V: TRBV5-6; size: .; J: TRBJ2-3; D: .; DNA: TGTGCCAGCAGCTTGTACACAAACACAGATACGCAGTATTTT; CDR3: CASSLYTNTDTQYF
length: 13; V: TRBV7-3; size: few; J: TRBJ2-2; D: .; DNA: TGTGCCAGCAGCTTAATGCAGACCGGGGAGCTGTTTTTT; CDR3: CASSLMQTGELFF
length: 11; V: TRBV20-1; size: .; J: TRBJ2-3; D: .; DNA: TGCAGTGCTAGCCTCACAGATACGCAGTATTTT; CDR3: CSASLTDTQYF
length: 13; V: TRBV10-3; size: few; J: TRBJ1-6; D: .; DNA: TGTGCCATCAGTGAGTCATACGAGTCACCCCTCCACTTT; CDR3: CAISESYESPLHF
length: 13; V: TRBV12-3/TRBV12-4; size: .; J: TRBJ1-2; D: .; DNA: TGTGCCAGCAGTTTAGGGCAGGCCACCGGCTACACCTTC; CDR3: CASSLGQATGYTF
length: 13; V: TRBV14; size: .; J: TRBJ1-2; D: .; DNA: TGTGCCAGCAGCCAAGATATCGACTATGGCTACACCTTC; CDR3: CASSQDIDYGYTF
length: 13; V: TRBV5-5; size: .; J: TRBJ2-7; D: .; DNA: TGTGCCAGCAGCACAGTGCCCAACTACGAGCAGTACTTC; CDR3: CASSTVPNYEQYF
length: 17; V: TRBV15; size: .; J: TRBJ2-1; D: .; DNA: TGTGCCACCAGCAGAGACACTCGGATAACAGGGTCTAATGAGCAGTTCTTC; CDR3: CATSRDTRITGSNEQFF
length: 15; V: TRBV30; size: .; J: TRBJ2-3; D: .; DNA: TGTGCCGCCGGTGGAACATTTAGTAGCATAGATACGCAGTATTTT; CDR3: CAAGGTFSSIDTQYF
length: 16; V: TRBV20-1; size: .; J: TRBJ1-1; D: TRBD1; DNA: TGCAGTGCTAGTAGTCCCTTGACAGGGATTGACACTGAAGCTTTCTTT; CDR3: CSASSPLTGIDTEAFF
length: 15; V: TRBV20-1; size: .; J: TRBJ2-3; D: .; DNA: TGCAGTGCTAGTGGGATGGTAGCGGTCACAGATACGCAGTATTTT; CDR3: CSASGMVAVTDTQYF
length: 13; V: TRBV2; size: .; J: TRBJ2-5; D: .; DNA: TGTGCCACCAGCCAGGGTTGGGAAGAGACCCAGTACTTC; CDR3: CATSQGWEETQYF
length: 16; V: TRBV28; size: .; J: TRBJ1-1; D: .; DNA: TGTGCCAGCAGTTTAGTGTTGAACAGTGAGAACACTGAAGCTTTCTTT; CDR3: CASSLVLNSENTEAFF
length: 15; V: TRBV18; size: few; J: TRBJ1-4; D: TRBD1; DNA: TGTGCCAGCTCATCATTACAGGGGAAGAATGAAAAACTGTTTTTT; CDR3: CASSSLQGKNEKLFF
length: 16; V: TRBV18; size: .; J: TRBJ1-2; D: .; DNA: TGTGCCAGCTCACCCGGGTCCCCTATCGGGGAATATGGCTACACCTTC; CDR3: CASSPGSPIGEYGYTF
length: 15; V: TRBV27; size: .; J: TRBJ2-1; D: .; DNA: TGTGCCAGCAGTTTTATCGACAGCTCCTACAATGAGCAGTTCTTC; CDR3: CASSFIDSSYNEQFF